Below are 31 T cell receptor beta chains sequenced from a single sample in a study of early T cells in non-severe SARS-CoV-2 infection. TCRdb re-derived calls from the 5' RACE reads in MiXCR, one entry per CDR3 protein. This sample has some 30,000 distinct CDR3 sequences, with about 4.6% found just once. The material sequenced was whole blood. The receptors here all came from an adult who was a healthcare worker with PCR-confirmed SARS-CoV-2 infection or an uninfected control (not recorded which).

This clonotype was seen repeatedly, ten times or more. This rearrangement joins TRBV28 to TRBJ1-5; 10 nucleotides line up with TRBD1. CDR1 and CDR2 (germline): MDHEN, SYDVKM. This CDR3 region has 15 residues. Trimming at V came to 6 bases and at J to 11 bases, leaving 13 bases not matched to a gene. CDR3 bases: TGTGCCAGCAGCCCCCGGGGACAGGGGATCGCCGCCCAGCATTTT. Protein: CASSPRGQGIAAQHF.

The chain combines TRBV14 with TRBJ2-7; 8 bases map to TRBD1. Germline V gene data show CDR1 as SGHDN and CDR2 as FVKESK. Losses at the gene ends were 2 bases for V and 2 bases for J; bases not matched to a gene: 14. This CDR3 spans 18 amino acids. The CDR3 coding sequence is TGTGCCAGCAGCCAACACCGAAGCAGATACAGGGGGGCCTACGAGCAGTACTTC. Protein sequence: CASSQHRSRYRGAYEQYF.

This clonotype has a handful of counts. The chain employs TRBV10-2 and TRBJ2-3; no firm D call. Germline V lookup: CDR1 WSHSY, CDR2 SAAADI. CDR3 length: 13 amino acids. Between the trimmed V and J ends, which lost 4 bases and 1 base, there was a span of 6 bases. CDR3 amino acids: CASSGLGTDTQYF. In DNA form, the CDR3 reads TGCGCCAGCAGTGGTCTGGGCACAGATACGCAGTATTTT.

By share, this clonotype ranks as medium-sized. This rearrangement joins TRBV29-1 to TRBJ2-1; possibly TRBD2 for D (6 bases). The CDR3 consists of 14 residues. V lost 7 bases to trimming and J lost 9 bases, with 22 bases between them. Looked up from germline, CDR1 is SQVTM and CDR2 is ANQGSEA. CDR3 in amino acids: CSGGEWGVPGEQFF. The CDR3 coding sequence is TGCAGCGGCGGGGAATGGGGGGTGCCGGGTGAGCAGTTCTTC.

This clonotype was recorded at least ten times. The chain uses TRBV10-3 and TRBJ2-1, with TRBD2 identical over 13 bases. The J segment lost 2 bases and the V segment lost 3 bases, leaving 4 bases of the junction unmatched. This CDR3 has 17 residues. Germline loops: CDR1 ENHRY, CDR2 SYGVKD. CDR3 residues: CAISETSGRAAYNEQFF. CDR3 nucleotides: TGTGCCATCAGTGAAACTAGCGGGAGGGCCGCCTACAATGAGCAGTTCTTC.

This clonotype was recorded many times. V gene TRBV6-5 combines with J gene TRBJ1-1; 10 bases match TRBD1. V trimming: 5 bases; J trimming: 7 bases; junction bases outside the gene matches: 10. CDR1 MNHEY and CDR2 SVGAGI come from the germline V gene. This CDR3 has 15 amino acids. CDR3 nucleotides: TGTGCCAGCAGTATAACCGGGACAGGGGTCTATGAAGCTTTCTTT. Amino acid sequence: CASSITGTGVYEAFF.

The CDR3 region is CASSYEGRYTQYF. CDR3 sequence (DNA): TGTGCCAGCAGTTATGAGGGAAGGTATACGCAGTATTTT. The chain has TRBV6-6 and TRBJ2-3; tentatively, D is TRBD2 (5 bases). Germline lookup yields CDR1 MNHNY and CDR2 SVGAGI (reference sequence). Between the trimmed V and J ends, which lost 3 bases and 7 bases, there was a span of 11 bases. The CDR3 consists of 13 residues.

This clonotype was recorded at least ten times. CDR3 residues: CASSVGSGDDTGELFF. CDR3 bases: TGTGCCAGCAGCGTAGGTTCAGGGGACGACACCGGGGAGCTGTTTTTT. This chain uses TRBV9 with TRBJ2-2; D possibly corresponds to TRBD1 (6 bases). The CDR3 has 16 residues. Germline assignment: CDR1 SGDLS and CDR2 YYNGEE. V was pared by 0 bases and J by 3 bases, with 12 bases between.

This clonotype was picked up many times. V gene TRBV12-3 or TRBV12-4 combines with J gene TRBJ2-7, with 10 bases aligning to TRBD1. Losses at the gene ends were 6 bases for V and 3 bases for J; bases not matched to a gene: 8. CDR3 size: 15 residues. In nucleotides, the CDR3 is TGTGCCAGCAGCAATACCGGGACAGGGGTCTACGAGCAGTACTTC. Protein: CASSNTGTGVYEQYF.

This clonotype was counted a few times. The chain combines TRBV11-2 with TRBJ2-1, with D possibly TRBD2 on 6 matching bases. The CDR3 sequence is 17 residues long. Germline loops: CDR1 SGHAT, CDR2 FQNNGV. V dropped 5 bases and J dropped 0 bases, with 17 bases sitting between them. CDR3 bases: TGTGCCAGCAGCCTACTCCTAGCGACGAGCTCCTACAATGAGCAGTTCTTC. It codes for CASSLLLATSSYNEQFF.

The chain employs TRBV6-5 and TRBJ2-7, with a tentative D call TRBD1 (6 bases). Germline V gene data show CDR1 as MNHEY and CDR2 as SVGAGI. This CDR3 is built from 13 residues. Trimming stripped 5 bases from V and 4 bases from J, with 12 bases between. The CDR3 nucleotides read TGTGCCAGCAGTCTTTACAGGGAGTACGAGCAGTACTTC. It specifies CASSLYREYEQYF.

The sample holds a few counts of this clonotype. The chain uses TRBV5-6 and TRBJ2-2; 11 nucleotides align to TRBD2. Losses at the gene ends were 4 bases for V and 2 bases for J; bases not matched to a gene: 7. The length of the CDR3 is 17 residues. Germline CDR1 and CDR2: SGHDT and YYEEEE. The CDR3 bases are TGTGCCAGCAGCCCCCTACTAGCGGGGGTCAACACCGGGGAGCTGTTTTTT. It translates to CASSPLLAGVNTGELFF. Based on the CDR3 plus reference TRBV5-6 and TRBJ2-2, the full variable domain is DAGVTQSPTHLIKTRGQQVTLRCSPKSGHDTVSWYQQALGQGPQFIFQYYEEEERQRGNFPDRFSGHQFPNYSSELNVNALLLGDSALYLCASSPLLAGVNTGELFFGEGSRLTVL.

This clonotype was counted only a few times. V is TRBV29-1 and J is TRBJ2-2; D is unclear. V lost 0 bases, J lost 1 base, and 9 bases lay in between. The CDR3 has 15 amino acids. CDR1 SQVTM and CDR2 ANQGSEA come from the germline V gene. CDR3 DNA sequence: TGCAGCGTTGAAGATTGGACCCTGAACACCGGGGAGCTGTTTTTT. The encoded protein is CSVEDWTLNTGELFF.

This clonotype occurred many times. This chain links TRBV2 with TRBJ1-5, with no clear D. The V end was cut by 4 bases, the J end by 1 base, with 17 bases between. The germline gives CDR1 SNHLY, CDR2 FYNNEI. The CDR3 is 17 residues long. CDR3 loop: CASSGGPGVKSNQPQHF. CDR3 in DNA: TGTGCCAGCAGTGGCGGGCCGGGCGTGAAGAGCAATCAGCCCCAGCATTTT.

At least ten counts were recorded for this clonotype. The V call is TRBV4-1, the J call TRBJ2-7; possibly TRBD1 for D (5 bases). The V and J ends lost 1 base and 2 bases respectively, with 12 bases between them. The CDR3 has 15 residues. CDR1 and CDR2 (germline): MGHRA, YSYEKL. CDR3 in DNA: TGCGCCAGCAGCCAAGTTGTGCAGGGTACCTACGAGCAGTACTTC. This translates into CASSQVVQGTYEQYF.

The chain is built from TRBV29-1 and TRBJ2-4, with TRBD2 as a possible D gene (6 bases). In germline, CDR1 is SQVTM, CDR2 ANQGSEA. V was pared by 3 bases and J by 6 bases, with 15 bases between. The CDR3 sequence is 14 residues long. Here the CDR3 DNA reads TGCAGCGTTGATGGTCCGGGAGTCGGAAACATTCAGTACTTC. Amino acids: CSVDGPGVGNIQYF.

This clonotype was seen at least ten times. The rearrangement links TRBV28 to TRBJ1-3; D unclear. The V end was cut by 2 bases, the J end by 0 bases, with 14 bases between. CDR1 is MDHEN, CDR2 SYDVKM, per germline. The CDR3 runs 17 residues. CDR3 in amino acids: CASSLGLGNPSGNTIYF. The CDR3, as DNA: TGTGCCAGCAGTTTAGGGCTGGGGAACCCCTCTGGAAACACCATATATTTT.

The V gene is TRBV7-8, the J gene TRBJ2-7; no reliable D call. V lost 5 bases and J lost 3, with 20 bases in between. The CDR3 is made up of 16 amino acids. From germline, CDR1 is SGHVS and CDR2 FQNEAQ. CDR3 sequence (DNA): TGTGCCAGCAGCCCCAAACCCCGTGGCAGGTACTACGAGCAGTACTTC. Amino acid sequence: CASSPKPRGRYYEQYF.

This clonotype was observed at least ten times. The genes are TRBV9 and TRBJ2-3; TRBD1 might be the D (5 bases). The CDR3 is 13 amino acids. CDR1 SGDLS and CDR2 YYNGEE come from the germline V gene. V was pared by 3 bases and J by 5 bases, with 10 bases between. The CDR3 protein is CASSAQTEDTQYF. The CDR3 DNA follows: TGTGCCAGCAGCGCCCAGACAGAAGATACGCAGTATTTT.

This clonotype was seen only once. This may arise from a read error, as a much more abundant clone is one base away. In nucleotides, the CDR3 is TGCGCCAGCAGTACCGGGACTTCCCTCTCCTACGAGCAGTACTTC. Amino acid sequence: CASSTGTSLSYEQYF. The gene calls are TRBV10-2 and TRBJ2-7, with D perhaps TRBD2 (6 bases). The CDR3 loop spans 15 amino acids. V lost 5 bases to trimming and J lost 0 bases, with 14 bases between them. Germline-derived CDR1 and CDR2 are WSHSY and SAAADI.

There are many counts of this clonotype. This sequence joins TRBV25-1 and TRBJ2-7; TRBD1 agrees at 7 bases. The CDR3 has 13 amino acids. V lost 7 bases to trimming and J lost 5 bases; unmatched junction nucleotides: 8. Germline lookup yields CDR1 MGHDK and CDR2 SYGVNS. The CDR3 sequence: CASTRQGVDEQYF. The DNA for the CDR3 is TGTGCCAGCACCCGACAGGGTGTCGACGAGCAGTACTTC.

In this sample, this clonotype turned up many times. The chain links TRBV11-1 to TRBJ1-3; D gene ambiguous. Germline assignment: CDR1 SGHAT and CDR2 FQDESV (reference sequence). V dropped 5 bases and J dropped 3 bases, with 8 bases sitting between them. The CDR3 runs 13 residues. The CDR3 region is CASSPQNGNTIYF. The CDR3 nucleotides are TGTGCCAGCAGCCCACAGAATGGAAACACCATATATTTT.

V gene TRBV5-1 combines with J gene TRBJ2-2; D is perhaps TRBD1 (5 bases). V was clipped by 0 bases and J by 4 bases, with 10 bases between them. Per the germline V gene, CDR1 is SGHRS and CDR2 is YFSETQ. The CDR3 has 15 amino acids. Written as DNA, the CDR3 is TGCGCCAGCAGCTTGGGAGACAGAAGCACCGGGGAGCTGTTTTTT. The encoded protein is CASSLGDRSTGELFF.

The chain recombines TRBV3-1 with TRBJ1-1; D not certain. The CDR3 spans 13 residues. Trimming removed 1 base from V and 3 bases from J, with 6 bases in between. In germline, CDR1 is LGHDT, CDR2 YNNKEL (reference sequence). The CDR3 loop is CASSQGTYTEAFF. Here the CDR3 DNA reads TGTGCCAGCAGCCAAGGGACCTACACTGAAGCTTTCTTT.

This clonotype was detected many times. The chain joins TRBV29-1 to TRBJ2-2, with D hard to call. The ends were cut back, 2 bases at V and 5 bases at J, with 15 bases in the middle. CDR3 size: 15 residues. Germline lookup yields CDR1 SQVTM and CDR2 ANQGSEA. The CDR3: CSVEQLGIWTGELFF. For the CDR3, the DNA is TGCAGCGTTGAACAACTGGGGATATGGACCGGGGAGCTGTTTTTT.

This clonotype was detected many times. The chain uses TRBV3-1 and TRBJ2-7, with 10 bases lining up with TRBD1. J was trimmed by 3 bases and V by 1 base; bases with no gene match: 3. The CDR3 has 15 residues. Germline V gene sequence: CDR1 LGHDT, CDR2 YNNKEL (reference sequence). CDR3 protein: CASSQGRDRGYEQYF. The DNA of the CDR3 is TGTGCCAGCAGCCAAGGCCGGGACAGGGGCTACGAGCAGTACTTC.

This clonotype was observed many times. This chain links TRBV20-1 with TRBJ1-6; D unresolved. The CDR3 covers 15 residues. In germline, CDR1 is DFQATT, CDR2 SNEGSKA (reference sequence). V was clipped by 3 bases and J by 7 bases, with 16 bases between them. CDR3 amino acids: CSARFAGSDNSPLHF. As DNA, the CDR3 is TGCAGTGCTAGGTTCGCGGGCAGTGACAATTCACCCCTCCACTTT.

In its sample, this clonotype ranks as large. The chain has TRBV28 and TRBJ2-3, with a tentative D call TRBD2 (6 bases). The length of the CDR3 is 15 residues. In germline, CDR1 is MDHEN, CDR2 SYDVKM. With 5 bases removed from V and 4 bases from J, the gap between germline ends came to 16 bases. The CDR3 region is CASSPGTPGADTQYF. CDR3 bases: TGTGCCAGCAGTCCCGGGACTCCCGGGGCAGATACGCAGTATTTT.

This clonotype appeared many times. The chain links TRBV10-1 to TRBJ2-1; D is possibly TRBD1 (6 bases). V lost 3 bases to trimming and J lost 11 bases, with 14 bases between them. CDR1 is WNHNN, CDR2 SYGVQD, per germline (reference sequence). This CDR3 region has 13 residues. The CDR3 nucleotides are TGCGCCAGCAGTGATTCCCATCAGGGGAAGCAGTTCTTC. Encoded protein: CASSDSHQGKQFF.

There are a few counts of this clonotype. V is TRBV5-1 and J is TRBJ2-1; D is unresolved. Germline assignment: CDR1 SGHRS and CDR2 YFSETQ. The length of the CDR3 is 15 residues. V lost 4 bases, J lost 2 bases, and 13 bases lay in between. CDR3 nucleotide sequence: TGCGCCAGCAGCCCCGACTTTCAGCCCTACAATGAGCAGTTCTTC. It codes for CASSPDFQPYNEQFF.

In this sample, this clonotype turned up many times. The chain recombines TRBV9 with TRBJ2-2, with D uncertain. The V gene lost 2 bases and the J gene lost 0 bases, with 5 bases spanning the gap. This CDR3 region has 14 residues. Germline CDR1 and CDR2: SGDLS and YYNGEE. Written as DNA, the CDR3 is TGTGCCAGCAGCGTCAGCGCGAACACCGGGGAGCTGTTTTTT. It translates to CASSVSANTGELFF.